Listed here are 7 T cell receptor beta chains from one sample, sequenced in a study of monozygotic twins with inflammatory bowel disease. TCRdb processed the 5' RACE reads again and assigns one entry to each CDR3 protein, with no DNA. This repertoire comprises 400,000 or so distinct CDR3 sequences; its ten largest clones make up roughly 2.3%. Sequencing was done on a sample of blood. All receptors come from a human donor with ulcerative colitis or Crohn's disease, or a healthy co-twin of an affected twin (not recorded which).

The V call is TRBV6-1, the J call TRBJ2-7. CDR1 and CDR2 from the germline V gene are MNHNS and SASEGT. This CDR3 has 16 residues. CDR3 region: CASSELPQIIEYEQYF.

This sequence joins TRBV20-1 and TRBJ2-5; TCRdb returns TRBD1, unconfirmable since there is no DNA. CDR1 and CDR2 from the germline V gene are DFQATT and SNEGSKA (reference sequence). There are 17 residues in the CDR3. This CDR3 is CSARTSGGRRLQETQYF.

The chain links TRBV5-1 to TRBJ1-1. In germline, CDR1 is SGHRS, CDR2 YFSETQ. The CDR3 consists of 15 residues. This CDR3 is CASSLKLGVNTEAFF.

V and J are TRBV18 and TRBJ2-5; the TCRdb D gene call, TRBD2, has no DNA to confirm it. This CDR3 comprises 17 residues. Per the germline V gene, CDR1 is KGHSH and CDR2 is LQKENI. The CDR3 reads CASLPQGLAGGGETQYF. Full variable domain (remainder filled in from reference TRBV18 and TRBJ2-5): NAGVMQNPRHLVRRRGQEARLRCSPMKGHSHVYWYRQLPEEGLKFMVYLQKENIIDESGMPKERFSAEFPKEGPSILRIQQVVRGDSAAYFCASLPQGLAGGGETQYFGPGTRLLVL.

The rearrangement joins TRBV7-2 to TRBJ1-3. CDR3 length: 14 amino acids. In germline, CDR1 is SGHTA, CDR2 FQGNSA. The chain's CDR3 is CASSLVTVGDTIYF.

The rearrangement links TRBV27 to TRBJ2-1. This CDR3 has 12 residues. The V gene's germline CDR1 is MNHEY and CDR2 SMNVEV (reference sequence). The CDR3: CASSLSANEQFF.

This sequence joins TRBV18 and TRBJ2-2; TCRdb's assignment of TRBD1 cannot be checked, as there is no DNA. The CDR3 runs to 16 residues. In germline, CDR1 is KGHSH, CDR2 LQKENI. CDR3 sequence reads: CASSLYTGANTGELFF.